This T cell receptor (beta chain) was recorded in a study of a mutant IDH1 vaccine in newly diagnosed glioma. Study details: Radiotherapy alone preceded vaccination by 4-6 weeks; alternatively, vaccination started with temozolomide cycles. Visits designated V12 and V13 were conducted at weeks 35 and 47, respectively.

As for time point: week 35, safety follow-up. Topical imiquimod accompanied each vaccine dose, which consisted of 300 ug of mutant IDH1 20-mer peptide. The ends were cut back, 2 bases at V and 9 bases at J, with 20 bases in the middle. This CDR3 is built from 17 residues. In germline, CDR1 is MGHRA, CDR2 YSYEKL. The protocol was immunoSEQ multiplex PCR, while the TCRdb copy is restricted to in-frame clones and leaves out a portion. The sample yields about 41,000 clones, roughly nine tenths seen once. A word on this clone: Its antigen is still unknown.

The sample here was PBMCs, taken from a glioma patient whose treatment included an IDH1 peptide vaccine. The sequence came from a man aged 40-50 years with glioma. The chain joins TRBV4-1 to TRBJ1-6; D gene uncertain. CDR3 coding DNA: TGCGCCAGCAGCCAAACTTCGTTACAAGTTTTACTTTCACCCCTCCACTTT. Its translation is CASSQTSLQVLLSPLHF.